Shown below are 7 T cell receptor beta chains from a single sample sequenced in a study of shared clonotypes between healthy human individuals. Clones were sequenced by immunoSEQ multiplex PCR, and TCRdb holds only the in-frame ones, with some missing. Of about 1 million clones detected, around 74% appear once; the ten largest clones hold less than 1.5%. The sample was memory CD4+ T cells sorted from blood. As for subset: CD45RA-negative fraction. Receptors originate from a man younger than 35 in good health.

In this sample, this clone turned up a few times. This chain connects TRBV7-8 to TRBJ2-1; D assignment may be TRBD1 or TRBD2 (6 bases each). CDR3 size: 15 residues. V was pared by 5 bases and J by 3 bases, with 14 bases between. CDR1 is SGHVS, CDR2 FQNEAQ, per germline. The CDR3 region has the DNA TGTGCCAGCAGCCGCGGGACACAATTCTACAATGAGCAGTTCTTC. Amino acids: CASSRGTQFYNEQFF.

The chain is built from TRBV4-1 and TRBJ2-3, with 7 bases fitting TRBD2. This CDR3 is 12 amino acids long. Germline CDR1 and CDR2: MGHRA and YSYEKL. V shed 8 bases, J shed 2 bases, and the junction held 1 base outside the gene matches. CDR3 in DNA: TGCGCCAGCGGGGGGGTCACAGATACGCAGTATTTT. Protein product: CASGGVTDTQYF.

The chain uses TRBV15 and TRBJ1-1; D is undetermined. The CDR3 has 17 residues. The V gene's germline CDR1 is LNHNV and CDR2 YYDKDF (reference sequence). The germline V and J ends were trimmed by 0 bases and 1 base, with 15 bases remaining between them. The CDR3 bases are TGTGCCACCAGCAGAGATGGTGGTGGTCGCACGAACACTGAAGCTTTCTTT. This translates into CATSRDGGGRTNTEAFF.

The chain's CDR3 is CASRGPSSGNTIYF. The DNA of the CDR3 is TGTGCCAGTAGGGGCCCGAGCTCTGGAAACACCATATATTTT. The V and J genes are TRBV7-2 and TRBJ1-3, with D perhaps matching TRBD1 (5 bases). The germline V and J ends were trimmed by 9 bases and 0 bases, with 12 bases remaining between them. This CDR3 is 14 amino acids long. Germline CDR1 SGHTA, CDR2 FQGNSA.

The gene calls are TRBV7-2 and TRBJ2-7; D uncertain. CDR3 length: 14 amino acids. In germline, CDR1 is SGHTA, CDR2 FQGNSA. Between the trimmed V and J ends, which lost 5 bases and 6 bases, there was a span of 17 bases. The CDR3 nucleotides are TGTGCCAGCAGCCCCCTGGGCGTCTCGCGCGAGCAGTACTTC. As protein: CASSPLGVSREQYF.

The V call is TRBV4-1, the J call TRBJ2-2; TRBD2 matches at 7 bases. Looked up from germline, CDR1 is MGHRA and CDR2 is YSYEKL. CDR3 length: 19 residues. V lost 1 base, J lost 5 bases, and 16 bases stayed unmatched. CDR3 coding DNA: TGCGCCAGCAGCCAAGGAGTCGGTAGCGGGTACTTCCGAACCGGGGAGCTGTTTTTT. Its translation: CASSQGVGSGYFRTGELFF.

The chain is built from TRBV5-4 and TRBJ1-4; D possibly corresponds to TRBD1 (6 bases). This CDR3 is built from 15 residues. Germline CDR1 reads SGHNT; CDR2 reads YYREEE (reference sequence). V shed 3 bases and J shed 7 bases, with 16 bases lying between them. As DNA, the CDR3 is TGTGCCAGCAGCTCTGCGGGGGGCCCCACTGAAAAACTGTTTTTT. This codes for CASSSAGGPTEKLFF.